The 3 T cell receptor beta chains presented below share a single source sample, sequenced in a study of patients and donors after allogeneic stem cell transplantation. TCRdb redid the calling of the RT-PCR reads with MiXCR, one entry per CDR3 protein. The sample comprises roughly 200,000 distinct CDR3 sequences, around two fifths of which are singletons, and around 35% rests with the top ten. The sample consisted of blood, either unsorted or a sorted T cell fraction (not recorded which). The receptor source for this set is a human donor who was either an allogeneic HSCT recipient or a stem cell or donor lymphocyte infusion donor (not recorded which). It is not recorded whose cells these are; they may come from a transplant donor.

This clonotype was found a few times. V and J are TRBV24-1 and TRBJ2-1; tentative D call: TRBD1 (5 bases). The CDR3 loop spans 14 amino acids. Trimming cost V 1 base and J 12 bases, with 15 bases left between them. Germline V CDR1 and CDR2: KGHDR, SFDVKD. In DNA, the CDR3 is TGTGCCACCAGTGATTTTCCACAGACAGTTGGGCAGTTCTTC. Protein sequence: CATSDFPQTVGQFF.

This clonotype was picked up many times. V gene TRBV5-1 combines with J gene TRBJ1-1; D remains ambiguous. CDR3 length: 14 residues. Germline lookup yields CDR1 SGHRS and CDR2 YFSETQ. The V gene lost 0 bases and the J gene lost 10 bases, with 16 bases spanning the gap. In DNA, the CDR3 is TGCGCCAGCAGCTTGGATGAGGGTGGCATAGGAGCTTTCTTT. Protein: CASSLDEGGIGAFF.

The CDR3 region has the DNA TGTGCCAGCAGCAACGCCTGGAAGGGAGCGCGTTATGGCTACACCTTC. Translating it yields CASSNAWKGARYGYTF. This chain connects TRBV9 to TRBJ1-2; no clear D. Between the trimmed V and J ends, which lost 4 bases and 5 bases, there was a span of 21 bases. CDR1 and CDR2 from the germline V gene are SGDLS and YYNGEE. CDR3 length: 16 amino acids. Drawing the rest from reference TRBV9 and TRBJ1-2, the complete variable domain is DSGVTQTPKHLITATGQRVTLRCSPRSGDLSVYWYQQSLDQGLQFLIQYYNGEERAKGNILERFSAQQFPDLHSELNLSSLELGDSALYFCASSNAWKGARYGYTFGSGTRLTVV.